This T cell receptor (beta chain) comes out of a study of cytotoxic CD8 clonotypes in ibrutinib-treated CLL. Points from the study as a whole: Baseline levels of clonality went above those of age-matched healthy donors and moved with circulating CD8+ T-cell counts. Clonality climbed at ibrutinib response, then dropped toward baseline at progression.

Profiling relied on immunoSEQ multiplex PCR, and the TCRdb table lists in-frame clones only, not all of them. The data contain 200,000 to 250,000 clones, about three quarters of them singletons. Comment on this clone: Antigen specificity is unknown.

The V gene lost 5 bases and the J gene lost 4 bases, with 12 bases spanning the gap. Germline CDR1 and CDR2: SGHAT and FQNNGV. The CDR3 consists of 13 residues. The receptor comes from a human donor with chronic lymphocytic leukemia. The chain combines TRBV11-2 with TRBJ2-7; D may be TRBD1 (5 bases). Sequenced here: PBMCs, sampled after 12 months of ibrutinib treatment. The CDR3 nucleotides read TGTGCCAGCAGCCTTGACAGAAATTACGAGCAGTACTTC. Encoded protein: CASSLDRNYEQYF.